The 19 T cell receptor beta chains presented below share a single source sample, sequenced in a study of cytomegalovirus exposure and HLA in healthy donors (dated by TCRdb to the late 2010s). Library prep was done by the immunoSEQ multiplex PCR assay. TCRdb provides this immuneACCESS table in a form limited to in-frame rearrangements. Some clones are lacking; in checked studies, under half of them reflect an unresolved V gene, and why the rest are absent is not known. The sample table lists tens of thousands of clones, around 96% of them with a count of one. In total, the top ten clones hold over 1.2% of the sample. The sequenced material came from PBMCs. The receptors were gathered from a man younger than 30 in good health and CMV-seropositive.

This rearrangement joins TRBV11-1 to TRBJ1-2, with D uncertain. Germline V gene sequence: CDR1 SGHAT, CDR2 FQDESV (reference sequence). This CDR3 is built from 12 residues. Between the trimmed V and J ends, which lost 3 bases and 6 bases, there was a span of 8 bases. This CDR3 reads CASSFSADGYTF. CDR3 in DNA: TGTGCCAGCAGCTTTTCAGCGGATGGCTACACCTTC.

This chain links TRBV19 with TRBJ2-3, with TRBD2 identical over 14 bases. This CDR3 region has 17 residues. The germline CDR1 and CDR2 sequences are LNHDA and SQIVND (reference sequence). The V gene end was trimmed by 3 bases and the J gene end by 3 bases; junction bases not matched to a gene: 5. The CDR3 DNA is TGTGCCAGTAGTATCGTCTGGACTAGCGGGAGGACAGATACGCAGTATTTT. Protein sequence: CASSIVWTSGRTDTQYF.

The chain couples TRBV25-1 to TRBJ2-7, with D perhaps TRBD2 (7 bases). Germline lookup yields CDR1 MGHDK and CDR2 SYGVNS. V shed 3 bases and J shed 4 bases, with 22 bases lying between them. The length of the CDR3 is 17 residues. CDR3 region: CASSEKSRTVRGYEQYF. DNA for the CDR3: TGTGCCAGCAGTGAGAAAAGCCGGACAGTGCGGGGGTACGAGCAGTACTTC.

V and J are TRBV25-1 and TRBJ2-1; 9 positions agree with TRBD2. Unmatched junction bases numbered 5, after V lost 4 bases and J lost 7 bases. The CDR3 has 14 residues. Germline V gives CDR1 MGHDK, CDR2 SYGVNS. The CDR3 region is CASSGVAGVNEQFF. The CDR3 DNA is TGTGCCAGCAGTGGGGTAGCGGGAGTAAATGAGCAGTTCTTC.

V is TRBV2 and J is TRBJ2-1; TRBD1 is a possible D gene (5 bases). The germline V gene encodes CDR1 SNHLY and CDR2 FYNNEI. V lost 11 bases and J lost 3, with 17 bases in between. The CDR3 runs 14 residues. CDR3 loop: CASMGQGNYNEQFF. CDR3 bases: TGTGCCTCTATGGGGCAGGGAAACTACAATGAGCAGTTCTTC.

The rearrangement joins TRBV9 to TRBJ2-2; D perhaps matches TRBD2 (5 bases). V was shortened by 0 bases and J by 6 bases, with 12 bases between the two germline ends. This CDR3 has 15 amino acids. CDR1 and CDR2 from the germline V gene are SGDLS and YYNGEE. The CDR3 sequence: CASSVDSRASGELFF. The CDR3 DNA follows: TGTGCCAGCAGCGTAGACTCGCGGGCCTCCGGGGAGCTGTTTTTT.

The chain couples TRBV5-1 to TRBJ2-1; 13 bases match TRBD2. The trim removed 1 base at V and 10 bases at J, leaving 11 bases unmatched. This CDR3 contains 17 residues. The germline gives CDR1 SGHRS, CDR2 YFSETQ. The CDR3 loop reads CASSLFTGTSGIWEQFF. For the CDR3, the DNA is TGCGCCAGCAGCTTGTTTACTGGGACTAGCGGGATATGGGAGCAGTTCTTC.

J is TRBJ2-7 and V is TRBV29-1; 8 nucleotides agree with TRBD2. The germline V gene has CDR1 SQVTM and CDR2 ANQGSEA. V lost 7 bases, J lost 2 bases, and 4 bases stayed unmatched. This CDR3 has 12 residues. CDR3 region: CSGTSGPYEQYF. Written as DNA, the CDR3 is TGCAGCGGAACTAGCGGCCCCTACGAGCAGTACTTC.

CDR3 amino acids: CASMARGGAFF. The CDR3 DNA sequence: TGTGCCAGCATGGCCAGGGGTGGTGCTTTCTTT. V usage is TRBV21-1 and J usage is TRBJ1-1; the listed D gene, TRBD1, was not tested against the DNA. TRBV21-1 is an annotated pseudogene. The CDR3 has 11 amino acids.

This chain links TRBV15 with TRBJ1-1; no definite D call. This CDR3 spans 14 amino acids. Trimming cost V 3 bases and J 2 bases, with 10 bases left between them. Germline assignment: CDR1 LNHNV and CDR2 YYDKDF (reference sequence). The CDR3 region is CATSRATDNTEAFF. The CDR3 coding sequence is TGTGCCACCAGCAGGGCAACAGACAACACTGAAGCTTTCTTT.

The rearrangement links TRBV19 to TRBJ2-1; 7 bases are a match to TRBD2. Germline V lookup: CDR1 LNHDA, CDR2 SQIVND (reference sequence). This CDR3 comprises 15 residues. V shed 3 bases and J 5 bases; nucleotides not matched to a gene: 7. The CDR3 sequence: CASSILAGENNEQFF. DNA for the CDR3: TGTGCCAGTAGTATTCTTGCGGGGGAGAACAATGAGCAGTTCTTC.

This CDR3 reads CASSQATGNYGYTF. In nucleotides, the CDR3 is TGCGCCAGCAGCCAAGCGACAGGGAACTATGGCTACACCTTC. The chain employs TRBV4-1 and TRBJ1-2; 7 nucleotides align to TRBD1. This CDR3 has 14 amino acids. Germline lookup yields CDR1 MGHRA and CDR2 YSYEKL. The ends lost 1 base at V and 2 bases at J; junction bases unmatched: 1.

The rearrangement joins TRBV4-2 to TRBJ2-5, with 9 positions matching TRBD1. The J call could be wrong; TRBJ2-7 is a better fit for the DNA end. CDR1 is LGHNA, CDR2 YNFKEQ, per germline. This CDR3 is built from 18 residues. The CDR3 sequence is CASSHPSLPGQGMYEQYF. CDR3 DNA: TGTGCCAGCAGCCACCCCTCACTGCCGGGACAGGGTATGTACGAGCAGTACTTC.

The chain couples TRBV10-3 to TRBJ2-1, with 10 bases aligning to TRBD1. V lost 5 bases and J lost 8; bases outside the gene matches: 9. CDR1 ENHRY and CDR2 SYGVKD come from the germline V gene. CDR3 length equals 15 residues. In DNA form, the CDR3 reads TGTGCCATCAGTAGAGGGACAGGGGTAGAGCATGAGCAGTTCTTC. Amino acid sequence: CAISRGTGVEHEQFF.

The count of this clone is one. The gene calls are TRBV5-4 and TRBJ1-4; tentatively, D is TRBD1 (6 bases). CDR1 SGHNT and CDR2 YYREEE come from the germline V gene (reference sequence). The CDR3 consists of 16 residues. V lost 2 bases and J 0 bases, leaving 11 bases between the germline ends. CDR3 sequence reads: CASSFGQRATNEKLFF. CDR3 sequence (DNA): TGTGCCAGCAGCTTTGGACAGCGTGCAACTAATGAAAAACTGTTTTTT. Full variable domain (remainder filled in from reference TRBV5-4 and TRBJ1-4): ETGVTQSPTHLIKTRGQQVTLRCSSQSGHNTVSWYQQALGQGPQFIFQYYREEENGRGNFPPRFSGLQFPNYSSELNVNALELDDSALYLCASSFGQRATNEKLFFGSGTQLSVL.

V and J are TRBV19 and TRBJ1-2; D unclear. The V and J ends lost 0 bases and 8 bases respectively, with 13 bases between them. The CDR3 has 14 amino acids. Germline V gene sequence: CDR1 LNHDA, CDR2 SQIVND (reference sequence). The CDR3: CASSIEGTPEGYTF. The CDR3 bases are TGTGCCAGTAGTATAGAGGGCACGCCGGAAGGCTACACCTTC.

The V call is TRBV5-1, the J call TRBJ2-1; TRBD1 might be the D (5 bases). V shed 5 bases and J shed 0 bases, with 12 bases lying between them. The CDR3 is made up of 15 amino acids. The germline V gene encodes CDR1 SGHRS and CDR2 YFSETQ. The CDR3 coding sequence is TGCGCCAGCAGGATGACAGTGAACTCCTACAATGAGCAGTTCTTC. It specifies CASRMTVNSYNEQFF.

The V call is TRBV28, the J call TRBJ1-2; 7 nucleotides line up with TRBD1. Germline CDR1 is MDHEN and CDR2 is SYDVKM. There are 13 residues in the CDR3. V shed 6 bases, J shed 0 bases, and the junction held 1 base outside the gene matches. The DNA of the CDR3 is TGTGCCAGCAGCGACAGGGCTAACTATGGCTACACCTTC. This encodes CASSDRANYGYTF.

This chain uses TRBV11-2 with TRBJ2-7; 7 bases fit TRBD1. The germline gives CDR1 SGHAT, CDR2 FQNNGV. The V and J ends lost 7 bases and 7 bases, in that order; junction bases with no gene match: 13. The CDR3 sequence is 14 residues long. This chain's CDR3 is CASTRTGPSREQYF. The DNA of the CDR3 is TGTGCCAGCACCCGGACAGGTCCTAGCCGGGAGCAGTACTTC.